Included here is one TCR beta chain sequence, with context. Isolated per sample were at least 6 million PBMCs. These data originate in a study of blood T cells in healthy people across ages. Sample-barcoded 5' priming and a J-beta primer mix drove a second PCR of roughly 6 to 12 cycles. TCRdb redid the calling of the 5' RACE reads with MiXCR, one entry per CDR3 protein. The sample shows roughly 1,700,000 distinct CDR3 sequences, about 28% of them seen only once. The CDR3 is 17 amino acids. Germline trimming cut 2 bases from V and 2 bases from J; bases unmatched to any gene: 4. CDR1 is MGHRA and CDR2 is YSYEKL in the germline V gene.

The chain joins TRBV4-1 to TRBJ2-2, with 11 positions matching TRBD1. The receptor comes from a young woman in good health. Sequencing used blood. The CDR3: CASSQSGQGANTGELFF. The CDR3 coding sequence is TGCGCCAGCAGCCAAAGTGGACAGGGGGCAAACACCGGGGAGCTGTTTTTT.